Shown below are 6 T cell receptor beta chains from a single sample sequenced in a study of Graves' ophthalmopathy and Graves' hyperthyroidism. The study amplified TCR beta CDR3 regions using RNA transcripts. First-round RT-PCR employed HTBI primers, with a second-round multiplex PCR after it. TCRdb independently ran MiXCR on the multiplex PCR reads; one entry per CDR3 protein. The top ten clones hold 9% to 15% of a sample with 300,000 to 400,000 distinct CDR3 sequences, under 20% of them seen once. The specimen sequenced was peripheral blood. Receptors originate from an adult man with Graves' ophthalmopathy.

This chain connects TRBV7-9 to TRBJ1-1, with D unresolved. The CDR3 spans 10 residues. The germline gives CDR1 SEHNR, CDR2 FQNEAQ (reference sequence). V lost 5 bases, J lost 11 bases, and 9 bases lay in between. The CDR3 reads CASSTLWAFF. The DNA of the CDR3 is TGTGCCAGCAGCACTCTGTGGGCTTTCTTT.

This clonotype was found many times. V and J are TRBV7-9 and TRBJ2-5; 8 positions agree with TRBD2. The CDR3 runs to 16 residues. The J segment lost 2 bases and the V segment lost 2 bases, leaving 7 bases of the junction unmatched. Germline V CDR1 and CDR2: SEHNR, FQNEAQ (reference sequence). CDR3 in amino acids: CASSLTGLAGQETQYF. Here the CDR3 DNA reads TGTGCCAGCAGCTTAACTGGTTTAGCGGGGCAAGAGACCCAGTACTTC.

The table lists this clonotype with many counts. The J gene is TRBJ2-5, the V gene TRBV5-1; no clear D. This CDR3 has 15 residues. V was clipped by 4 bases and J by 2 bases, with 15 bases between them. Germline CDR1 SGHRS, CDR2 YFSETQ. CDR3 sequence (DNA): TGCGCCAGCAGCCTCGGTCGTCCCCAACAAGAGACCCAGTACTTC. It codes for CASSLGRPQQETQYF.

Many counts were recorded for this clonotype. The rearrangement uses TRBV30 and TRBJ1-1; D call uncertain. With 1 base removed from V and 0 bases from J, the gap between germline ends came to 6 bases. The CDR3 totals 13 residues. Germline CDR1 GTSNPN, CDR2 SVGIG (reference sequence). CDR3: CAWSENVNTEAFF. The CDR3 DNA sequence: TGTGCCTGGAGTGAGAACGTGAACACTGAAGCTTTCTTT.

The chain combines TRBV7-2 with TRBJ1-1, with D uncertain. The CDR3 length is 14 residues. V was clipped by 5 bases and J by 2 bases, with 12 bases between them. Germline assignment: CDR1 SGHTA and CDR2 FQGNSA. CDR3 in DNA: TGTGCCAGCAGCAGGCTTTCGCCAAACACTGAAGCTTTCTTT. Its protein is CASSRLSPNTEAFF. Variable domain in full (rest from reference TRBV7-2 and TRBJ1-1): GAGVSQSPSNKVTEKGKDVELRCDPISGHTALYWYRQSLGQGLEFLIYFQGNSAPDKSGLPSDRFSAERTGGSVSTLTIQRTQQEDSAVYLCASSRLSPNTEAFFGQGTRLTVV.

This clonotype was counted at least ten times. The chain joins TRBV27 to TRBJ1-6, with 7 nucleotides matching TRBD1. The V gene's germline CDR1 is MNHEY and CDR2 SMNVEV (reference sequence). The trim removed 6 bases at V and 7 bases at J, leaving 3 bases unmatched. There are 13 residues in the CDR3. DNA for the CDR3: TGTGCCAGCAGGACAGGGACCAATTCACCCCTCCACTTT. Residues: CASRTGTNSPLHF.